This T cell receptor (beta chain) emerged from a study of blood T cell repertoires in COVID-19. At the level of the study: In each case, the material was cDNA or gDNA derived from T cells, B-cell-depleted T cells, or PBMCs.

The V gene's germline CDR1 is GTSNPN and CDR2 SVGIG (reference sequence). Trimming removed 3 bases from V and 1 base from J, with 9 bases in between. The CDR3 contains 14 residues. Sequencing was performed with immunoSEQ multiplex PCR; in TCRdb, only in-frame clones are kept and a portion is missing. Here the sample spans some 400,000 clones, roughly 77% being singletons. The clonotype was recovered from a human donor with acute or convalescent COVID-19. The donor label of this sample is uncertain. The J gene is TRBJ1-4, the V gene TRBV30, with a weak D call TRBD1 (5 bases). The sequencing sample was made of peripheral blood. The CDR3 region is CAWSLGQTNEKLFF. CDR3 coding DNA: TGTGCCTGGAGCTTGGGGCAAACTAATGAAAAACTGTTTTTT.